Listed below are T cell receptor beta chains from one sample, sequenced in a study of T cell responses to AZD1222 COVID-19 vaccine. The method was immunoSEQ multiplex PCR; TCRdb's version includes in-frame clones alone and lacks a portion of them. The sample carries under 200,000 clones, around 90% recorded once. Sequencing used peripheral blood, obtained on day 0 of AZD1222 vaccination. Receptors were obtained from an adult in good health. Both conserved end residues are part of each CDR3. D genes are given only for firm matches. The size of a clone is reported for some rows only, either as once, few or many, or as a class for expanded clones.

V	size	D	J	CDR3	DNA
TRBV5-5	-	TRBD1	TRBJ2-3	CASSLTGGGTDTQYF	TGTGCCAGCAGCCTTACAGGGGGAGGCACAGATACGCAGTATTTT
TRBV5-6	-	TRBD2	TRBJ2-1	CASSTERGVYNEQFF	TGTGCCAGCAGCACGGAGCGGGGGGTTTACAATGAGCAGTTCTTC
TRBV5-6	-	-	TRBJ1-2	CASSLPPNRGYTF	TGTGCCAGCAGTCTACCTCCGAATAGGGGCTACACCTTC
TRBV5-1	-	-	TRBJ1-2	CASSLYVSGGYTF	TGCGCCAGCAGCTTGTACGTTTCGGGAGGCTACACCTTC
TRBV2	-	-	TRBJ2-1	CASSAGRRSYNEQFF	TGTGCCAGCTCGGCGGGGAGGAGGTCCTACAATGAGCAGTTCTTC
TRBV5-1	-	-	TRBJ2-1	CASSPVSTSDEQFF	TGCGCCAGCAGCCCCGTATCTACTTCAGATGAGCAGTTCTTC
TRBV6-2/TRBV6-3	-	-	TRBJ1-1	CASSYPYTEAFF	TGTGCCAGCAGTTACCCATACACTGAAGCTTTCTTT
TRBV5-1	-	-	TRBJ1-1	CASSPGGGNTEAFF	TGCGCCAGCAGCCCGGGGGGCGGGAACACTGAAGCTTTCTTT
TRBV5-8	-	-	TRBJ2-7	CASSSWTAYEQYF	TGTGCCAGCAGCTCTTGGACGGCCTACGAGCAGTACTTC
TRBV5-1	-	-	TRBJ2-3	CASSFQGRSTDTQYF	TGCGCCAGCAGCTTTCAAGGGAGGAGCACAGATACGCAGTATTTT
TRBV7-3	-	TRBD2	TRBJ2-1	CASSPGGTSPFSYNEQFF	TGTGCCAGCAGCCCCGGGGGGACTAGCCCCTTCTCCTACAATGAGCAGTTCTTC
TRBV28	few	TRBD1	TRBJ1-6	CASSARDRGSPLHF	TGTGCCAGCAGTGCGCGGGACAGGGGGTCACCCCTCCACTTT
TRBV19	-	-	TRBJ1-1	CASTQIKSSYTEAFF	TGTGCCAGTACCCAAATAAAGTCCTCTTACACTGAAGCTTTCTTT
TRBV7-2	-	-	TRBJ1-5	CASSLVSGRNQPQHF	TGTGCCAGCAGCTTAGTGTCGGGCCGCAATCAGCCCCAGCATTTT
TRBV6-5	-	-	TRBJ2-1	CASSPQDSGYNEQFF	TGTGCCAGCAGCCCCCAGGATTCGGGATACAATGAGCAGTTCTTC
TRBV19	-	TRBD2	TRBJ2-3	CASTLTPGGDTQYF	TGTGCCAGTACCCTGACCCCGGGAGGAGATACGCAGTATTTT
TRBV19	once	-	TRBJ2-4	CASSKGGGRRAKNIQYF	TGTGCCAGTAGTAAGGGGGGGGGCCGAAGAGCCAAAAACATTCAGTACTTC
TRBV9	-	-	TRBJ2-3	CATSLGYTDTQYF	TGTGCCACCAGCTTAGGCTACACAGATACGCAGTATTTT
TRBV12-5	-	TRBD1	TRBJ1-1	CASGVGQDYNTEAFF	TGTGCTAGTGGAGTGGGACAGGACTACAACACTGAAGCTTTCTTT
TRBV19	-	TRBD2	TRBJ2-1	CASSVRGRATEQFF	TGTGCCAGTAGTGTGCGCGGGAGGGCCACTGAGCAGTTCTTC
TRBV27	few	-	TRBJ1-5	CASSLLGQGRQPQHF	TGTGCCAGCAGTTTATTGGGGCAGGGGAGACAGCCCCAGCATTTT
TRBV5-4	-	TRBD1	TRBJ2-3	CASSPGQGAIRTDTQYF	TGTGCCAGCAGCCCAGGACAGGGGGCTATTAGGACAGATACGCAGTATTTT
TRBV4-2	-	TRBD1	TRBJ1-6	CASSQDRQGPNSPLHF	TGTGCCAGCAGCCAAGATCGACAGGGACCTAATTCACCCCTCCACTTT
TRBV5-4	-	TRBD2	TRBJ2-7	CASSPTSGSYEQYF	TGTGCCAGCAGTCCGACTAGCGGGTCTTACGAGCAGTACTTC
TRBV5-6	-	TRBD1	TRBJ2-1	CASSSKLGQGPNEQFF	TGTGCCAGCAGCTCTAAGCTCGGACAGGGTCCTAATGAGCAGTTCTTC
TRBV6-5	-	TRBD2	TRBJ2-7	CASSFTLAVATYEQYF	TGTGCCAGCAGTTTCACCCTAGCGGTGGCTACCTACGAGCAGTACTTC
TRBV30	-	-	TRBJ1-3	CAWSVGASGNTIYF	TGTGCCTGGAGTGTTGGAGCCTCTGGAAACACCATATATTTT
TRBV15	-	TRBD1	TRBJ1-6	CATSGQDYSPLHF	TGTGCCACCAGCGGACAGGACTATTCACCCCTCCACTTT
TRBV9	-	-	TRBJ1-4	CASSVTRGGPEKLFF	TGTGCCAGCAGCGTAACCCGGGGAGGGCCTGAAAAACTGTTTTTT
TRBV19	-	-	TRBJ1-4	CASSPRRGAEEKLFF	TGTGCCAGTAGTCCTCGTCGGGGGGCGGAGGAAAAACTGTTTTTT
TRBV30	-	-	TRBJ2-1	CAWDLYNEQFF	TGTGCCTGGGACCTATACAATGAGCAGTTCTTC
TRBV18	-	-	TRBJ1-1	CASSPAQTRVAEAFF	TGTGCCAGCTCACCAGCTCAGACCCGGGTGGCTGAAGCTTTCTTT
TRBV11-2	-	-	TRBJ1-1	CASRHTGNTEAFF	TGTGCCAGCAGACATACAGGGAACACTGAAGCTTTCTTT
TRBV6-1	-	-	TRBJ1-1	CASSEAARPTEAFF	TGTGCCAGCAGTGAGGCAGCTCGCCCCACTGAAGCTTTCTTT
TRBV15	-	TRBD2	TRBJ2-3	CATSRGETLAGGQDTQYF	TGTGCCACCAGCAGAGGCGAAACACTAGCGGGAGGGCAAGATACGCAGTATTTT
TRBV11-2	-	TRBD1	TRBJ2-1	CASRNRTGAYNEQFF	TGTGCCAGCAGAAATCGGACAGGGGCATACAATGAGCAGTTCTTC
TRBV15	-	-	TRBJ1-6	CATSTNRVQNSPLHF	TGTGCCACCAGCACAAACAGGGTTCAGAATTCACCCCTCCACTTT
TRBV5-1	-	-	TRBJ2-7	CASSRAAGGEQYF	TGCGCCAGCAGTCGCGCGGCAGGCGGGGAGCAGTACTTC
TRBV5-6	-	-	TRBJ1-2	CASSYDPGSFYTF	TGTGCCAGCAGCTACGATCCAGGGAGCTTCTACACCTTC
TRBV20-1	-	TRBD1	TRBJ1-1	CSASDQGAHTEAFF	TGCAGTGCTAGTGACCAGGGGGCTCACACTGAAGCTTTCTTT
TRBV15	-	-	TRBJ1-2	CATSIRTDYGYTF	TGTGCCACCAGCATAAGGACTGACTATGGCTACACCTTC
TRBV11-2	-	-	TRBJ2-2	CASSLRLPNTGELFF	TGTGCCAGCAGCTTACGTCTGCCGAACACCGGGGAGCTGTTTTTT
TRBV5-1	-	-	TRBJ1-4	CASRNDIREKLFF	TGCGCCAGCAGAAACGACATTCGGGAAAAACTGTTTTTT
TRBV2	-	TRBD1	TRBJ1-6	CASGTGTSPLHF	TGTGCCAGTGGGACAGGGACTTCACCCCTCCACTTT
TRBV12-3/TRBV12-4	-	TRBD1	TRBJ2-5	CASSKGQGETQYF	TGTGCCAGCAGTAAGGGACAGGGAGAGACCCAGTACTTC
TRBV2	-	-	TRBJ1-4	CASSEAGAPNEKLFF	TGTGCCAGCAGTGAAGCAGGGGCCCCTAATGAAAAACTGTTTTTT